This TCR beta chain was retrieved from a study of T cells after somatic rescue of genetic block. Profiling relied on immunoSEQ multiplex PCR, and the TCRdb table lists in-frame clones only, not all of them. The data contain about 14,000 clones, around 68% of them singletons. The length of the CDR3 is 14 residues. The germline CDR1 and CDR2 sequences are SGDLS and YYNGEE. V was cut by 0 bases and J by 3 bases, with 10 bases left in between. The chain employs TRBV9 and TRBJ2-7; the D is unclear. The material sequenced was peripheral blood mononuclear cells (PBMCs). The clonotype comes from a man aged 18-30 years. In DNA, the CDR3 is TGTGCCAGCAGCGTAGTTCCCTATAGCTACGAGCAGTACTTC. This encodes CASSVVPYSYEQYF.